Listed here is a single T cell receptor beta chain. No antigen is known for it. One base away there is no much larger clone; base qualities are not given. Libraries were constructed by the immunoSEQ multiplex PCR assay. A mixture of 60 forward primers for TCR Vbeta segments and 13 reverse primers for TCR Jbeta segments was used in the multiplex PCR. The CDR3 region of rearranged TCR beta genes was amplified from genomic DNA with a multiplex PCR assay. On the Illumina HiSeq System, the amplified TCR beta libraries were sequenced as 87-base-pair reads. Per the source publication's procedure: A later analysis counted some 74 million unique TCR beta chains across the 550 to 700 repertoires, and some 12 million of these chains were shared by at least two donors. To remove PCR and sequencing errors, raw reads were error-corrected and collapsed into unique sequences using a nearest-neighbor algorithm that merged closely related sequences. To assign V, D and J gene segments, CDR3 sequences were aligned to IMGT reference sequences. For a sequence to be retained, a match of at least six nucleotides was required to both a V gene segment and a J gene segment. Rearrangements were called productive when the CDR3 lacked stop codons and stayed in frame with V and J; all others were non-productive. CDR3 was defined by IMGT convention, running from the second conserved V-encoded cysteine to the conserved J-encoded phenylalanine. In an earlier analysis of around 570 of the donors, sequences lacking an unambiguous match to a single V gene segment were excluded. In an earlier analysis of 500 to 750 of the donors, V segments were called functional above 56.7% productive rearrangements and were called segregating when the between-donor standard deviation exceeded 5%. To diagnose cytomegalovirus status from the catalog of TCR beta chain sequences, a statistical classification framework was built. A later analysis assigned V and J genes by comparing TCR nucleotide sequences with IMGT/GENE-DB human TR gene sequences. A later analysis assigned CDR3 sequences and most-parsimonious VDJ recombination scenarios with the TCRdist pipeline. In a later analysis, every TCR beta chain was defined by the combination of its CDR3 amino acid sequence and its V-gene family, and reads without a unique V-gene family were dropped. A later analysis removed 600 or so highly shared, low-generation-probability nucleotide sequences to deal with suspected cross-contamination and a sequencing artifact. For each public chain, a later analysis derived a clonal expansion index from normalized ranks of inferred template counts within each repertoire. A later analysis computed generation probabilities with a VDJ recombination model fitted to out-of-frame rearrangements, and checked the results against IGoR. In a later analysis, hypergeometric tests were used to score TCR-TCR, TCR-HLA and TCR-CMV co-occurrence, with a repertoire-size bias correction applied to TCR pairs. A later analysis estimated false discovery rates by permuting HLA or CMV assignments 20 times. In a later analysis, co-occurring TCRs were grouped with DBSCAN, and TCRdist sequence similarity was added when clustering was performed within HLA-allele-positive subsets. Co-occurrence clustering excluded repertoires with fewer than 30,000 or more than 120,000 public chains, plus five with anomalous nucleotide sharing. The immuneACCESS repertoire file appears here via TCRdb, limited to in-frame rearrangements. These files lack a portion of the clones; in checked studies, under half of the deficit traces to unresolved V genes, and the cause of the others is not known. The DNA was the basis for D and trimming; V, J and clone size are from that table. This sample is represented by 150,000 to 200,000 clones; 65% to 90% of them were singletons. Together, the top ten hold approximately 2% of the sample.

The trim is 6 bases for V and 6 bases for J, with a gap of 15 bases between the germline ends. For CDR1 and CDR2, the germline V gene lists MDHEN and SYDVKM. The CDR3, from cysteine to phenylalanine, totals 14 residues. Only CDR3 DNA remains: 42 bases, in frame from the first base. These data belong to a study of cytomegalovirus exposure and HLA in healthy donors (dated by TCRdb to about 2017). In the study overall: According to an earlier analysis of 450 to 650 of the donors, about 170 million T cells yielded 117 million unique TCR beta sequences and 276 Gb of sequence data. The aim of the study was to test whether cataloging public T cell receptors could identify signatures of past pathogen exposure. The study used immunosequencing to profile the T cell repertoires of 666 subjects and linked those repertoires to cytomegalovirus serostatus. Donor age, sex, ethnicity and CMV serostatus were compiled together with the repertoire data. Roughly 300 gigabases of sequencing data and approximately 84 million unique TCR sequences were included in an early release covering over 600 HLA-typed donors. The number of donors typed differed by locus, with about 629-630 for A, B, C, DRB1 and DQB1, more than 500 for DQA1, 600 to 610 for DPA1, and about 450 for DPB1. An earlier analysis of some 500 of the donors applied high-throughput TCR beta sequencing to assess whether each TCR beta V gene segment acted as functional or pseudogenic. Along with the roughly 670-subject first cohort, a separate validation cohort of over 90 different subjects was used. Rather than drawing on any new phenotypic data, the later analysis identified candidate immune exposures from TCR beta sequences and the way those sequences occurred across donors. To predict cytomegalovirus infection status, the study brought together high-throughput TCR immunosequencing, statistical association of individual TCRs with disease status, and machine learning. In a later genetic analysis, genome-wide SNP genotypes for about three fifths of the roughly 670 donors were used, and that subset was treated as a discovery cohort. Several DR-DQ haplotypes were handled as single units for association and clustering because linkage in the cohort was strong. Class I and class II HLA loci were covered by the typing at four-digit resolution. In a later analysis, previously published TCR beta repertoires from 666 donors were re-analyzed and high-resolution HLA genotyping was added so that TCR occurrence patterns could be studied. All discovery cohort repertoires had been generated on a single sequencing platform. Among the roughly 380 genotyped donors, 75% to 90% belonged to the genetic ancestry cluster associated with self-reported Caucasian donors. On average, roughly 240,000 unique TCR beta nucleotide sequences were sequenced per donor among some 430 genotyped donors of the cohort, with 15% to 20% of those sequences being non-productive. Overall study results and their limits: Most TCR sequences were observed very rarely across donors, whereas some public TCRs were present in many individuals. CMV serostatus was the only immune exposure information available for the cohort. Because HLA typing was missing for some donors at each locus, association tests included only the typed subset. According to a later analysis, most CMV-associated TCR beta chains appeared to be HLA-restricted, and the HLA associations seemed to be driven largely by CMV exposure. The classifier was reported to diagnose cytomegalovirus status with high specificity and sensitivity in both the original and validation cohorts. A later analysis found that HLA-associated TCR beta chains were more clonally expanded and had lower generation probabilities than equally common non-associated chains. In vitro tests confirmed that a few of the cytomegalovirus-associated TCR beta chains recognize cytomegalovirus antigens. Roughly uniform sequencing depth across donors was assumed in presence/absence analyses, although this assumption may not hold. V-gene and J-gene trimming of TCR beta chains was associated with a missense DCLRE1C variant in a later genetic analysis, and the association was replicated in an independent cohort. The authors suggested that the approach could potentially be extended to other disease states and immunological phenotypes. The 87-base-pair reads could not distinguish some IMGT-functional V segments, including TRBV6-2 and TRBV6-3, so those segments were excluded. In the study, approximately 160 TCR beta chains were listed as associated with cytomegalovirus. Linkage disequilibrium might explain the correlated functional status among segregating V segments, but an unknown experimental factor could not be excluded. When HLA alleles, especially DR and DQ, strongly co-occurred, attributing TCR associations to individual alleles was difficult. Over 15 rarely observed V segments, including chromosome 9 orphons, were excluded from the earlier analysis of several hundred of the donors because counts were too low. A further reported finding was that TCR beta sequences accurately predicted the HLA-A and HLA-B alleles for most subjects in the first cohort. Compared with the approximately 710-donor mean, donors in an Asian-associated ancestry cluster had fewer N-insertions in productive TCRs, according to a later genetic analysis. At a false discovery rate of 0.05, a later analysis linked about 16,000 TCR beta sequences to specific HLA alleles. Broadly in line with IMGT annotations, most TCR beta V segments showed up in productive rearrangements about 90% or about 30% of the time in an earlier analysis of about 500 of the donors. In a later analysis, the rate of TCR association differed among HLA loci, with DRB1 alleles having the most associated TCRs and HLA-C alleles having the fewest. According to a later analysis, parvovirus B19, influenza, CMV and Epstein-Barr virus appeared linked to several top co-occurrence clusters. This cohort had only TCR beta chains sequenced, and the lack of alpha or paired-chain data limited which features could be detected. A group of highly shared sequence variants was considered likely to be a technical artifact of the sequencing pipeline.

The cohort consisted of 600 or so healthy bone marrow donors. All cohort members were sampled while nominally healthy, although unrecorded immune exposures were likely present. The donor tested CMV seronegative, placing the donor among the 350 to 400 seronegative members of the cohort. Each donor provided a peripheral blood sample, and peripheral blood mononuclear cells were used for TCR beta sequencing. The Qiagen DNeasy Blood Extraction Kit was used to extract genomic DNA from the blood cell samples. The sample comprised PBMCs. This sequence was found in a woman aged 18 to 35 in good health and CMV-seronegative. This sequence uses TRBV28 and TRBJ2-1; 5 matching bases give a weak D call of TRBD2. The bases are TGTGCCAGCAGCTCCGGCTGGGAGATCAATGAGCAGTTCTTC. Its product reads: CASSSGWEINEQFF.